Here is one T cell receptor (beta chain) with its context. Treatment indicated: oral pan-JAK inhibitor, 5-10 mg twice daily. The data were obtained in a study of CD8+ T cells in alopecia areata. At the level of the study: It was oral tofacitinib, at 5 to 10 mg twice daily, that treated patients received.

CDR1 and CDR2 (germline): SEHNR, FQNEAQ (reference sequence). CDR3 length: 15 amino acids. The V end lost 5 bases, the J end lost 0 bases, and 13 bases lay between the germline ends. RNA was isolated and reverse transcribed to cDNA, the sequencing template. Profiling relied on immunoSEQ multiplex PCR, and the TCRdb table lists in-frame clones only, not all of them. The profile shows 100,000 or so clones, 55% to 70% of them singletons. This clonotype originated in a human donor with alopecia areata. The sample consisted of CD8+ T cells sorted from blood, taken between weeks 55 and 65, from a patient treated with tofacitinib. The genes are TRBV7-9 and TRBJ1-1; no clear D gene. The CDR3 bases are TGTGCCAGCAGCCAACCGGATACCATGAACACTGAAGCTTTCTTT. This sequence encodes CASSQPDTMNTEAFF.